The present entry profiles one T cell receptor beta chain with its context. The antigen is undetermined. The sample comes from a study of blood T cells in healthy people across ages. Study-level results: When one million T cells were used, diversity estimates were thought to be underestimates. Unsorted PBMC input precluded a conclusive naive versus antigen-experienced comparison.

V lost 4 bases and J lost 2, with 13 bases in between. The germline gives CDR1 MDHEN, CDR2 SYDVKM. This CDR3 contains 15 residues. The second PCR ran roughly 6 to 11 cycles with a sample-barcoded 5' primer and J-beta primers. Unique molecular identifiers of 12 random nucleotides labeled each cDNA. In TCRdb, the 5' RACE reads were re-called with MiXCR into one record per CDR3 protein. The data hold around 2 million distinct CDR3 sequences, with 35% to 50% observed a single time. J is TRBJ2-3 and V is TRBV28; perhaps TRBD1 as D (7 bases). Material for sequencing was blood. This TCR came from a human donor in good health. The CDR3, as DNA: TGTGCCAGCAGTTCCCCAGGGGGGATCACAGATACGCAGTATTTT. This translates into CASSSPGGITDTQYF.